This T cell receptor beta chain emerged from a study of T cell changes during pregnancy in multiple sclerosis. Between the trimmed V and J ends, which lost 9 bases and 11 bases, there was a span of 16 bases. Germline CDR1 reads LNHDA; CDR2 reads SQIVND (reference sequence). The CDR3 loop spans 11 amino acids. Repertoires were generated with immunoSEQ multiplex PCR, while TCRdb's copy carries only in-frame clones and drops some. The repertoire holds 45,000 to 70,000 clones, with about 94% as singletons. This clone was seen a handful of times. Here the sequenced sample was peripheral blood, taken in the third trimester of pregnancy. The TCR originated in a female donor in good health, enrolled as a control in a pregnancy study. This chain connects TRBV19 to TRBJ1-1; tentatively, D is TRBD1 (6 bases). The CDR3 DNA sequence: TGTGCCAGCCTCTCCCCTGGACAGGCTTTCTTT. It is translated as CASLSPGQAFF.